What follows are 2 T cell receptor beta chains derived from one specimen sequenced in a study of blood T cell repertoires in COVID-19. Measured with immunoSEQ multiplex PCR; TCRdb has only the in-frame clones, and not every one. The data contain under 300,000 clones, 80% to 90% of them singletons. The specimen was PBMCs or T cells enriched from blood (not recorded which). The receptor set was obtained from a woman between 18 and 30 years old who had recovered from COVID-19.

This sequence joins TRBV6-5 and TRBJ1-2; 8 nucleotides match TRBD1. The CDR3 spans 15 residues. CDR1 is MNHEY and CDR2 is SVGAGI in the germline V gene. The ends lost 10 bases at V and 5 bases at J; junction bases unmatched: 15. The CDR3 is CATGTGETRGYGYTF. The CDR3 nucleotides read TGTGCCACCGGGACAGGCGAAACCCGCGGGTATGGCTACACCTTC.

The V call is TRBV5-1, the J call TRBJ1-6; TRBD1 matches 8 bases. The CDR3 has 15 residues. Germline V gene sequence: CDR1 SGHRS, CDR2 YFSETQ. Trimming took 4 bases from V and 7 from J; bases not matched to a gene: 7. The CDR3 nucleotides are TGCGCCAGCAGCCCCTCGACAGGGGAGAATTCACCCCTCCACTTT. Its translation is CASSPSTGENSPLHF.